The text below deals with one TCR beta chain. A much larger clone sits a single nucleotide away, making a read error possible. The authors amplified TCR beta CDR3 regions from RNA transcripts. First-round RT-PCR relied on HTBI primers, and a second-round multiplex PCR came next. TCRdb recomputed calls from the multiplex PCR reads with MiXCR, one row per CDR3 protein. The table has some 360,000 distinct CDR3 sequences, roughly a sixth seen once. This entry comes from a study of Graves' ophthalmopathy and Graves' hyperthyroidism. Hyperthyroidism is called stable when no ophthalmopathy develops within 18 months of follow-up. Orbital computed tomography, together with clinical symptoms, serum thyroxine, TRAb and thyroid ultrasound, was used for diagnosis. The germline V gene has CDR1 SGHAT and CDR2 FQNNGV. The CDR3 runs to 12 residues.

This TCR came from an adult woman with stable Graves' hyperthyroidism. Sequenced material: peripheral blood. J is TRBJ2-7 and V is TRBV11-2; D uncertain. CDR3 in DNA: TGTGCCGGCAGCTTAAACGATGACAAGCAGTACTTC. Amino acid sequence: CAGSLNDDKQYF.